This T cell receptor (beta chain) derives from a study of PD-1 blockade in classical Hodgkin lymphoma. At the level of the study: Nivolumab was given intravenously to patients at 3 mg/kg every 2 weeks. Whole-study results and caveats: What caused the repertoire differences, perhaps disease activity or prior therapy, remains undefined. Complete responders possessed baseline diversity comparable to newly diagnosed patients.

Turning to this clone: Its antigen is currently unknown.

The table came from immunoSEQ multiplex PCR; TCRdb's copy has only in-frame clones and leaves some out. The data contain some 30,000 clones, approximately 66% of them singletons. The CDR3 contains 14 residues. The germline V gene has CDR1 SGHTA and CDR2 FQGTGA. The V end lost 2 bases, the J end lost 4 bases, and 9 bases lay between the germline ends. All the patients suffered relapse after autologous stem cell transplantation, and brentuximab vedotin exposure differed. Each best response was a complete response, a partial response or progressive disease. The sequence came from a human donor with classical Hodgkin lymphoma. The chain is built from TRBV7-3 and TRBJ1-3; tentatively, D is TRBD1 (5 bases). Source: peripheral blood mononuclear cells (PBMCs), taken before the second cycle of nivolumab. The CDR3 sequence is CASSLQGVGNTIYF. CDR3 nucleotide sequence: TGTGCCAGCAGCTTACAGGGTGTAGGAAACACCATATATTTT. The variable domain in full, completed from reference TRBV7-3 and TRBJ1-3, reads GAGVSQTPSNKVTEKGKYVELRCDPISGHTALYWYRQSLGQGPEFLIYFQGTGAADDSGLPNDRFFAVRPEGSVSTLKIQRTERGDSAVYLCASSLQGVGNTIYFGEGSWLTVV.